These T cell receptor beta chains were read from a single sample in a study of T cell changes during pregnancy in multiple sclerosis. Data came from immunoSEQ multiplex PCR; TCRdb stores just in-frame clones and leaves some out. This table has about 34,000 clones, approximately 91% appearing once. The sample here was peripheral blood, taken in the second trimester of pregnancy. The receptors come from a female donor in good health, enrolled as a control in a pregnancy study. The CDR3 runs from the conserved cysteine through the conserved F or W. The D gene is left open where the match is weak. The size field is filled for only some rows; it gives once, few, many or a size class.

>TRBJ2-3|.|TRBV6-6|.
CASSYSGGALTDTQYF
TGTGCCAGCAGTTACTCGGGGGGGGCCCTCACAGATACGCAGTATTTT
>TRBJ2-5|TRBD2|TRBV5-6|.
CASSTVAGQETQYF
TGTGCCAGCAGCACCGTAGCGGGCCAAGAGACCCAGTACTTC
>TRBJ2-5|TRBD2|TRBV9|.
CASSVGEGSGKVNQETQYF
TGTGCCAGCAGCGTAGGGGAGGGGAGCGGGAAGGTAAACCAAGAGACCCAGTACTTC
>TRBJ2-1|TRBD2|TRBV19|.
CASSIWGGKNEQFF
TGTGCCAGTAGTATATGGGGGGGTAAGAATGAGCAGTTCTTC
>TRBJ2-4|TRBD1|TRBV10-1|.
CASSDRVQGNIQYF
TGCGCCAGCAGTGATAGAGTACAGGGGAACATTCAGTACTTC
>TRBJ2-7|.|TRBV27|.
CASSRDMKPYEQYF
TGTGCCAGCAGTAGGGACATGAAGCCCTACGAGCAGTACTTC
>TRBJ2-7|TRBD1|TRBV11-2|few
CASTPSGQTYEQYF
TGTGCCAGCACGCCGTCGGGACAGACCTACGAGCAGTACTTC
>TRBJ2-1|.|TRBV5-1|.
CASSLVLVPHAEQFF
TGCGCCAGCAGCTTGGTACTAGTTCCGCACGCTGAGCAGTTCTTC
>TRBJ2-7|TRBD2|TRBV19|.
CASSIDRGLAGRWYF
TGTGCCAGTAGTATAGATCGAGGGCTAGCGGGCCGGTGGTACTTC
>TRBJ1-2|TRBD1|TRBV7-2|.
CASSWTGGGYTF
TGTGCCAGCAGCTGGACAGGGGGTGGCTACACCTTC
>TRBJ2-7|.|TRBV10-1|.
CASSESDPSLGLEQYF
TGCGCCAGCAGTGAGTCCGATCCTAGCTTAGGGTTGGAGCAGTACTTC
>TRBJ2-5|TRBD2|TRBV12-5|.
CASGLTSGEEETQYF
TGTGCTAGTGGTTTGACTAGCGGGGAGGAGGAGACCCAGTACTTC
>TRBJ2-2|TRBD2|TRBV5-1|once
CASSLNPSGGTGELFF
TGCGCCAGCAGCTTGAATCCTAGCGGGGGCACCGGGGAGCTGTTTTTT
>TRBJ2-2|TRBD2|TRBV2|.
CATRGLVNTGELFF
TGTGCCACCAGGGGACTAGTTAACACCGGGGAGCTGTTTTTT
>TRBJ2-3|.|TRBV4-1|.
CASSPIAERRDTQYF
TGCGCCAGCAGTCCTATAGCGGAGAGGAGGGATACGCAGTATTTT
>TRBJ2-5|TRBD1|TRBV4-1|.
CASSHLGTGEETQYF
TGCGCCAGCAGCCACCTCGGGACAGGCGAAGAGACCCAGTACTTC
>TRBJ1-6|.|TRBV28|.
CASTLAGGADNSPLHF
TGTGCCAGCACTCTCGCGGGGGGGGCCGATAATTCACCCCTCCACTTT
>TRBJ2-7|.|TRBV27|.
CASSLGTSSYEQYF
TGTGCCAGCAGTTTAGGGACTTCCTCCTACGAGCAGTACTTC
>TRBJ1-6|.|TRBV11-2|.
CASSLVGGNSPLHF
TGTGCCAGCAGCTTAGTGGGGGGGAATTCACCCCTCCACTTT
>TRBJ1-3|.|TRBV6-5|.
CASSYPSGNTIYF
TGTGCCAGCAGTTACCCCTCCGGAAACACCATATATTTT
>TRBJ2-2|.|TRBV30|.
CAWSGQGSLTRELFF
TGTGCCTGGAGCGGACAAGGGTCCCTAACCCGGGAGCTGTTTTTT
>TRBJ1-2|.|TRBV29-1|few
CSADRGDDYGYTF
TGCAGCGCCGACCGCGGGGATGACTATGGCTACACCTTC
>TRBJ2-5|TRBD2|TRBV7-6|once
CASSLLGSSGRETQYF
TGTGCCAGCAGCTTACTGGGTTCTAGCGGGAGAGAGACCCAGTACTTC